This T cell receptor beta chain was identified in a study of T-cell memory formation after mild COVID-19. Overall study context: Largely, the TCR clusters proved donor specific.

One entry per CDR3 protein, called by TCRdb with MiXCR from the 5' RACE reads. The sample has thousands of distinct CDR3 sequences; over 15% are singletons. The study, taken as a whole, reports: CD4/CD8 balance held among clones contracting day 15 to 85, and later expanders leaned CD4+.

Germline CDR1 reads GTSNPN; CDR2 reads SVGIG (reference sequence). CDR3 length equals 14 residues. The V and J ends lost 5 bases and 4 bases respectively, with 17 bases between them. This clonotype appeared many times. Its target is not known. Sequencing input: PBMCs or a T cell subset sorted from them (not recorded which). This clonotype originated in an adult woman who had mild COVID-19 (a few samples of this study predate the infection). Cell type and time point are not known. The V call is TRBV30, the J call TRBJ2-5, with D hard to call. In DNA form, the CDR3 reads TGTGCCTGGTCGCTGACCGTAATGGGAGAGACCCAGTACTTC. Its protein product is CAWSLTVMGETQYF.